This T cell receptor beta chain stems from a study of beta chain features in type 1 diabetes. This clone occurred many times. The target antigen is unknown. CDR3 length equals 14 residues. Germline CDR1 SQVTM, CDR2 ANQGSEA. The V gene end was trimmed by 7 bases and the J gene end by 4 bases; junction bases not matched to a gene: 10. Every isolated RNA sample was fully reverse transcribed, so sequencing captured expressed TCRB transcripts. TCRdb's copy holds only in-frame clones and misses some; the assay was immunoSEQ multiplex PCR. The sample records about 140,000 clones, 6.9% being singletons. Notes on the study in general: More deletions and fewer insertions at VDJ junctions were seen in type 1 diabetes patients. Compared with healthy donors, patients appeared to share more similar naive, central memory and regulatory TCRB repertoires.

This clonotype was obtained from a woman younger than 45 in good health. The J gene is TRBJ2-3, the V gene TRBV29-1; TRBD2 matches 8 bases. Sequencing was carried out using central memory CD4+ T cells from blood. The CDR3 here is CSATSGRAADTQYF. CDR3 coding DNA: TGCAGCGCTACCAGCGGGAGAGCGGCAGATACGCAGTATTTT.